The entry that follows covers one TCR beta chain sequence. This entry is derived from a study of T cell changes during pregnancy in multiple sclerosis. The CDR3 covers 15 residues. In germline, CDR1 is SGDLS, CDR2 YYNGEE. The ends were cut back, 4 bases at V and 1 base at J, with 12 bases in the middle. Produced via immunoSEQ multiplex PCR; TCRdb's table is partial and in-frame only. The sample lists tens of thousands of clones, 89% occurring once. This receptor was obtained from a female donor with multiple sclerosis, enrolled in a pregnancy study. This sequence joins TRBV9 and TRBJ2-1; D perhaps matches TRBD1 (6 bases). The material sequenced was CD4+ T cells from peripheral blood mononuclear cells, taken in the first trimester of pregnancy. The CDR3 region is CASSPGHSSYNEQFF. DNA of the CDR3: TGTGCCAGCAGCCCGGGACATAGTTCCTACAATGAGCAGTTCTTC.